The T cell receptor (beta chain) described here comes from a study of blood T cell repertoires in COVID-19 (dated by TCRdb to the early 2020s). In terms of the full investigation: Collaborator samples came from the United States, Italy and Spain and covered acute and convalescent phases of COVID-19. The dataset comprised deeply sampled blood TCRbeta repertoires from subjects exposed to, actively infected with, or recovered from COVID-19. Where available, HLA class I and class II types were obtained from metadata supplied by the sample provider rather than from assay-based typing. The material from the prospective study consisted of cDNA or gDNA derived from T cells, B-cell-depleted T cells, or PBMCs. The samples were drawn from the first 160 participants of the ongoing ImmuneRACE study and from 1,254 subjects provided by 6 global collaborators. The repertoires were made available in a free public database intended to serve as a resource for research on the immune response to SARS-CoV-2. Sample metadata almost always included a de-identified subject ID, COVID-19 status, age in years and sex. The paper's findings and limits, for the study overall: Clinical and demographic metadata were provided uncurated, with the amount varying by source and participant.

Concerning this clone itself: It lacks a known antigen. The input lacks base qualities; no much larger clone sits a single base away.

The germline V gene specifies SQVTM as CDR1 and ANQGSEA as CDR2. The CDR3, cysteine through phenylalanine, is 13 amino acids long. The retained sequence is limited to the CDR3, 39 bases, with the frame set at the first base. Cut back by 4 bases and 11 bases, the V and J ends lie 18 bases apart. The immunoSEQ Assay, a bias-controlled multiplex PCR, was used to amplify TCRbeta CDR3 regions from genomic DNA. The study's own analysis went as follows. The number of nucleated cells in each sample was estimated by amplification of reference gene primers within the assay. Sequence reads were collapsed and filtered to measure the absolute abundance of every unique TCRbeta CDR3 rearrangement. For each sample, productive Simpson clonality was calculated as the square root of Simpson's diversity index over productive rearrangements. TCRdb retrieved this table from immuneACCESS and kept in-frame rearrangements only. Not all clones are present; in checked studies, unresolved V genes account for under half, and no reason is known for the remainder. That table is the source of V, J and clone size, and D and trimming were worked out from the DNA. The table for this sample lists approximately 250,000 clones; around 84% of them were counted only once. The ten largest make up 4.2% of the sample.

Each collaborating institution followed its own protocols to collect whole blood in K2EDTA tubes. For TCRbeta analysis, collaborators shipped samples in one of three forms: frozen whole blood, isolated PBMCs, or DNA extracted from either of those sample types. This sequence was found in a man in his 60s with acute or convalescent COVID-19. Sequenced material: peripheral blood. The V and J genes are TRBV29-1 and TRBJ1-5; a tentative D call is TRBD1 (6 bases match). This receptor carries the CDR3 CSVVSPTGWAQHF. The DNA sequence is TGCAGCGTTGTTTCTCCTACAGGGTGGGCCCAGCATTTT.